The table lists the clone carrying this T cell receptor (beta chain) with many counts. The TCR beta CDR3 regions underwent amplification using RNA transcripts as the source. Researchers ran a first-round RT-PCR on the TCR CDR3 using the HTBI primer set. TCRdb re-derived calls from the multiplex PCR reads in MiXCR, one entry per CDR3 protein. Of 500,000 to 650,000 distinct CDR3 sequences detected, over 15% appear once; the ten largest clones hold 17%. In germline, CDR1 is SEHNR, CDR2 FQNEAQ (reference sequence). The CDR3 length is 16 residues. V dropped 4 bases and J dropped 0 bases, with 15 bases sitting between them. Fresh peripheral blood, more than 8 ml of it, supplied the PBMCs. The data originate from a study of T cells in Graves' hyperthyroidism and ophthalmopathy.

Sequencing was performed on blood. The TCR originated in a woman aged 18-35 years with Graves' ophthalmopathy. The rearrangement joins TRBV7-9 to TRBJ1-1; maybe TRBD1 (5 bases). The CDR3 DNA sequence: TGTGCCAGCAGCTCACCGACGGGACCGCTGAACACTGAAGCTTTCTTT. Translating it yields CASSSPTGPLNTEAFF.